The entry below gives a single TCR beta chain sequence along with its context. The antigen is unknown. The V and J ends lost 5 bases and 3 bases respectively, with 9 bases between them. This CDR3 is built from 13 residues. CDR1 SGHRS and CDR2 YFSETQ come from the germline V gene. This sample is drawn from a study of shared clonotypes between healthy human individuals. Study-level results: Naive CD4 clonotypes were shared across a handful of donors at 4% to 5%.

Profiled with immunoSEQ multiplex PCR; TCRdb holds only in-frame clones, not every one. The sample has roughly 320,000 clones, about nine tenths seen once. CD8 memory merged CD45RO+ cells and CCR7-negative CD45RA+ TemRA cells into one population. Sequencing used memory CD8+ T cells sorted from blood. The subset was: CD45RO+ cells pooled with CCR7-negative TemRA cells. The rearrangement joins TRBV5-1 to TRBJ2-4, with a possible D match to TRBD1 (6 bases). The sequence was collected from a man younger than 30 in good health. Written as DNA, the CDR3 is TGCGCCAGCAGGGACAGAGACAAAAACATTCAGTACTTC. Protein sequence: CASRDRDKNIQYF.